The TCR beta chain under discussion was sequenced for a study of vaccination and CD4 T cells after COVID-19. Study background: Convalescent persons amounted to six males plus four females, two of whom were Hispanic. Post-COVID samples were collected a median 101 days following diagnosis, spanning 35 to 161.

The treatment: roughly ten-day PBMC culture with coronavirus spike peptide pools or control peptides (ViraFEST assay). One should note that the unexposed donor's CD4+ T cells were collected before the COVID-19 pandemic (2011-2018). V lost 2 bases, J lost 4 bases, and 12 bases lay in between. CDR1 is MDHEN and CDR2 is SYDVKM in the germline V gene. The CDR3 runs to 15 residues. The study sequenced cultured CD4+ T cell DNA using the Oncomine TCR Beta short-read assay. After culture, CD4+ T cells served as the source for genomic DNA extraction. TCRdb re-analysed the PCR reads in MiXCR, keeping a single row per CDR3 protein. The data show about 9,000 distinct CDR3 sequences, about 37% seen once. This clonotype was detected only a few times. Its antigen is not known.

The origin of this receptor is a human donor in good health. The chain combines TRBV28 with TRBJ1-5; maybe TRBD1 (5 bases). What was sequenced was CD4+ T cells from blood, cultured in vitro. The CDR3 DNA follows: TGTGCCAGCAGTTTAGTACGGGGGTGGAATCAGCCCCAGCATTTT. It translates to CASSLVRGWNQPQHF.